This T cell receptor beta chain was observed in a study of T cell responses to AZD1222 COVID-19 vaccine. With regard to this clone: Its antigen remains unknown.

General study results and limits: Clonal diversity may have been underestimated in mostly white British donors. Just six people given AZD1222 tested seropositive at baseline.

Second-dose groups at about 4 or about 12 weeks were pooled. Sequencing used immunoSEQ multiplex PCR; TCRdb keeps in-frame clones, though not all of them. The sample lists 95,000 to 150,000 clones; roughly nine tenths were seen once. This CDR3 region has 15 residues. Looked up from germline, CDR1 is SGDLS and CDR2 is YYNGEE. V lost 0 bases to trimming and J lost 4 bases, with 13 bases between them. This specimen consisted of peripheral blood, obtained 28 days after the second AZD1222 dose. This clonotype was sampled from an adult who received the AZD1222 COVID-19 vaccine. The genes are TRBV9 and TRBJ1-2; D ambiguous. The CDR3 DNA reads TGTGCCAGCAGCGTAGACGAGGGCTTGGCCTATGGCTACACCTTC. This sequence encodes CASSVDEGLAYGYTF.